Sequencing of this T cell receptor beta chain was carried out in a study of cytomegalovirus exposure and HLA in healthy donors. Each donor's status was that of a healthy bone marrow donor. CDR3 size: 14 residues. Trimming took 6 bases from V and 4 from J, leaving 15 bases between them. Germline assignment: CDR1 KGHSH and CDR2 LQKENI. Concerning this clone: Its target is unknown.

Study results and caveats: A further, later analysis showed that HLA-associated TCR beta chains (compared with equally common others) were more clonally expanded. In a later analysis, across HLA loci, associated TCR counts were highest for DRB1, lowest for HLA-C. The likely explanation for a cluster of highly shared sequence variants was sequencing artifact.

Primers included in the PCR were 60 Vbeta and 13 Jbeta primers. Clones were sequenced by immunoSEQ multiplex PCR, and TCRdb holds only the in-frame ones, with some missing. Its clone listing holds 50,000 to 70,000 clones. Sequenced: PBMCs. This receptor was obtained from a woman aged 18 to 35 in good health and CMV-seronegative. The chain carries TRBV18 and TRBJ2-5, with D possibly matching TRBD2 (6 bases). This chain's CDR3 is CASSLRVGGETQYF. The CDR3 bases are TGTGCCAGCTCGCTGAGGGTCGGGGGAGAGACCCAGTACTTC.